The rows below give T cell receptor beta chains drawn from one sample of a study of beta chain features in type 1 diabetes. Libraries were prepared by immunoSEQ multiplex PCR; TCRdb keeps only in-frame clonotypes and omits some of them. The sample includes around 250,000 clones, approximately 70% of them seen just once. Input material: naive CD4+ T cells from blood. These receptors came from a young man in good health. CDR3s leave out the opening cysteine and the closing phenylalanine or tryptophan. The order of the fields is CDR3 protein, V gene, J gene.

CDR3aa: ATSRDPTGQETQY
v_gene: TRBV15
j_gene: TRBJ2-5

CDR3aa: SALSGSETQY
v_gene: TRBV29-1
j_gene: TRBJ2-5

CDR3aa: ASSPGTGDEQY
v_gene: TRBV7-2
j_gene: TRBJ2-7

CDR3aa: ASASGANVLT
v_gene: TRBV6-6
j_gene: TRBJ2-6

CDR3aa: ASSHKEGGLIHEQY
v_gene: TRBV4-2
j_gene: TRBJ2-7

CDR3aa: TSNSDHGYT
v_gene: TRBV29-1
j_gene: TRBJ1-2

CDR3aa: ASSEGALPNAF
v_gene: TRBV2
j_gene: TRBJ1-1

CDR3aa: SVGTGAPYEQY
v_gene: TRBV29-1
j_gene: TRBJ2-7

CDR3aa: ASSSLRGGTYEQY
v_gene: TRBV7-2
j_gene: TRBJ2-7

CDR3aa: SAARFSGYNEQF
v_gene: TRBV29-1
j_gene: TRBJ2-1

CDR3aa: SVAPAVETQY
v_gene: TRBV29-1
j_gene: TRBJ2-5

CDR3aa: ASRSGLIGFFKNIQY
v_gene: TRBV28
j_gene: TRBJ2-4

CDR3aa: AWKGISGRYGYNEQF
v_gene: TRBV30
j_gene: TRBJ2-1

CDR3aa: ASGSGRDNEQF
v_gene: TRBV18
j_gene: TRBJ2-1